A single sample gave rise to the 3 T cell receptor beta chains below, sequenced in a study of cytomegalovirus exposure and HLA in healthy donors. Method: immunoSEQ multiplex PCR; TCRdb's copy keeps in-frame clones and lacks some. The sample consists of 90,000 to 130,000 clones, over 85% of them appearing once. The sample taken for sequencing was PBMCs. All receptors derive from a woman aged 18 to 35 in good health and CMV-seronegative.

The chain couples TRBV7-9 to TRBJ2-3; no clear D. CDR1 and CDR2 from the germline V gene are SEHNR and FQNEAQ (reference sequence). The CDR3 runs 12 residues. The V end was cut by 5 bases, the J end by 3 bases, with 6 bases between. CDR3 protein: CASSLQTDTQYF. The CDR3 DNA reads as TGTGCCAGCAGCCTCCAGACAGATACGCAGTATTTT.

The genes are TRBV4-3 and TRBJ1-5; TRBD1 is a possible D gene (5 bases). The germline V and J ends were trimmed by 4 bases and 4 bases, with 20 bases remaining between them. The CDR3 runs to 17 residues. The germline gives CDR1 LGHNA, CDR2 YSLEER. The CDR3 is CASSRTWGELKNQPQHF. CDR3 DNA: TGCGCCAGCAGCCGCACCTGGGGGGAGTTGAAGAATCAGCCCCAGCATTTT.

This rearrangement joins TRBV15 to TRBJ2-7, with 7 bases aligning to TRBD2. CDR3 length: 15 residues. The germline gives CDR1 LNHNV, CDR2 YYDKDF (reference sequence). V gave up 1 base and J gave up 6 bases; unmatched junction bases: 9. The CDR3 nucleotides are TGTGCCACCAGCAGAGGCGATAGCGGGCGGCGCGAGCAGTACTTC. It encodes CATSRGDSGRREQYF.